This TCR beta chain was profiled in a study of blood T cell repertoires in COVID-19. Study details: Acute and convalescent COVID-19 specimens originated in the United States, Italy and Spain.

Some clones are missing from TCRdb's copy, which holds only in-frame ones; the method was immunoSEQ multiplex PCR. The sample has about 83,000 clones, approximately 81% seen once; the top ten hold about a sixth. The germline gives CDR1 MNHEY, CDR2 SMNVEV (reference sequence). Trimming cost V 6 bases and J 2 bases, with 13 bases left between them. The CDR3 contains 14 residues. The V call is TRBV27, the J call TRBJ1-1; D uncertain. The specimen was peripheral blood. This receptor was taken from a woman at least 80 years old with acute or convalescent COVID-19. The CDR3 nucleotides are TGTGCCAGCAGAGACGGGATGTTAAACACTGAAGCTTTCTTT. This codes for CASRDGMLNTEAFF.